This T cell receptor (beta chain) was recorded in a study of cytomegalovirus exposure and HLA in healthy donors. Study-wide results and caveats: A missense variant in DCLRE1C was later tied to TCR beta V- and J-gene trimming. Clonal expansion, a later analysis showed, was greater in HLA-associated TCR beta chains than in equally common others. The study had only CMV serostatus as immune exposure information.

V lost 3 bases, J lost 4 bases, and 21 bases stayed unmatched. Germline V gene sequence: CDR1 MNHEY, CDR2 SMNVEV (reference sequence). The CDR3 length is 21 residues. The PCR was carried out with 60 Vbeta primers and 13 Jbeta primers. Here immunoSEQ multiplex PCR was the method, and the copy in TCRdb shows in-frame clones only, minus some. This table holds roughly 98,000 clones, 55% to 75% found once. Concerning this clone: Its antigen is currently unknown.

The rearrangement joins TRBV27 to TRBJ2-2; 9 nucleotides line up with TRBD1. The sample was PBMCs. The clonotype was recovered from a man aged 45-65 years in good health and CMV-seronegative. CDR3 nucleotide sequence: TGTGCCAGCAGTTTCAGGGTTCGAGGAGCGTTGGACAGGGGTTTCACCGGGGAGCTGTTTTTT. This sequence encodes CASSFRVRGALDRGFTGELFF.